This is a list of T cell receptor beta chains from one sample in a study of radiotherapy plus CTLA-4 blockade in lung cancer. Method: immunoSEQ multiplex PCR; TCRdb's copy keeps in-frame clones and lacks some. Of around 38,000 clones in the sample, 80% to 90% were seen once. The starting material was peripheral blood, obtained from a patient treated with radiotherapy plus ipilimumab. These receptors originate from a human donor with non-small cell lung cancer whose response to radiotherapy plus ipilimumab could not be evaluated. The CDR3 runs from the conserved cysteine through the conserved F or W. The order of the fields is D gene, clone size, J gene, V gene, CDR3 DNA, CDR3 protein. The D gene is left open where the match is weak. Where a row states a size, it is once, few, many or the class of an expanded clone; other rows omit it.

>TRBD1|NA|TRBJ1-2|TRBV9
TGTGCCAGCAGAAAACAGGGGGCAGGCTATGGCTACACCTTC
CASRKQGAGYGYTF
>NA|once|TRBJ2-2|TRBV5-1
TGCGCCAGCAGCTTGGTCCCCCCCGGGAACACCGGGGAGCTGTTTTTT
CASSLVPPGNTGELFF
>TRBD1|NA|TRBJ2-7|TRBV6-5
TGTGCCAGCAGTTACTCGGACAGGGGCCGTCCGGAGTACTTC
CASSYSDRGRPEYF
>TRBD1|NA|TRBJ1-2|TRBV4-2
TGTGCCAGCAGCCAGGCGGCGACAGGGAAAAACTATGGCTACACCTTC
CASSQAATGKNYGYTF
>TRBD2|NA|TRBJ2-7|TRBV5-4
TGTGCCAGCAGCTTTCGGAGACTAGCGGGGAGTTACGAGCAGTACTTC
CASSFRRLAGSYEQYF
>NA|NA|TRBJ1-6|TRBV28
TGTGCCAGCAGTTTAGGGCAGACTAGTAATTCACCCCTCCACTTT
CASSLGQTSNSPLHF
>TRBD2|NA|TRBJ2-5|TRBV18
TGTGCCAGCTCCCTCGGGGGGATTGGCCAAGAGACCCAGTACTTC
CASSLGGIGQETQYF
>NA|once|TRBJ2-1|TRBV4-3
TGCGCCAGCAGCCAAGAAACGAGGATAGAATACAATGAGCAGTTCTTC
CASSQETRIEYNEQFF
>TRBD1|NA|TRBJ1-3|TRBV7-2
TGTGCCAGCAGCTCTCAGACAGGGCTTGGAAACACCATATATTTT
CASSSQTGLGNTIYF
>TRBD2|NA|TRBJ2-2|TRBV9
TGTGCCAGCCAGAAGCGGGAGAACACCGGGGAGCTGTTTTTT
CASQKRENTGELFF
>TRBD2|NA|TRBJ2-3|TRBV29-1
TGCAGCGTGGGGAGGCGGGAGTTCGGGACAGATACGCAGTATTTT
CSVGRREFGTDTQYF
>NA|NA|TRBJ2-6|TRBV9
TGTGCCAGCAGCCGAACAGGGTCTGGGGCCAACGTCCTGACTTTC
CASSRTGSGANVLTF
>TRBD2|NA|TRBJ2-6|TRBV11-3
TGTGCCAGCAGCCCTTCCCATGGACTAGCCGCTGGGGCCAACGTCCTGACTTTC
CASSPSHGLAAGANVLTF
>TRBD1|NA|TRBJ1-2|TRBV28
TGTGCCAGCTCAGGCGGGACAGGGGCATACACCTTC
CASSGGTGAYTF
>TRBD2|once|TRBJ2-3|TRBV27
TGTGCCAGCAGTTTCCTAGCGGACCTAACGGCAGATACGCAGTATTTT
CASSFLADLTADTQYF
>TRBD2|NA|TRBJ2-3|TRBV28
TGTGCCAGCAGTCCTAGCGGGGAAGAGGCAGATACGCAGTATTTT
CASSPSGEEADTQYF
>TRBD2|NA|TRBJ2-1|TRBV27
TGTGCTGCGGGGGGGTTCAATGAGCAGTTCTTC
CAAGGFNEQFF
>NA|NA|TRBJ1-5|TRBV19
TGTGCCAGTAATCCTTCGGGTTATAGCAATCAGCCCCAGCATTTT
CASNPSGYSNQPQHF
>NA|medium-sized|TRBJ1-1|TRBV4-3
TGCGCCAGCAGCCAAGTCCGGGGCACTGAAGCTTTCTTT
CASSQVRGTEAFF
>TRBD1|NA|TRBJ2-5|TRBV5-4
TGTGCCAGCAGCACCCGACAGGGGGCGGGGGGAGAGACCCAGTACTTC
CASSTRQGAGGETQYF
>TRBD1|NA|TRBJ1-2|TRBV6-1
TGTGCCAGCAGCCGGGACAGGGAGAGCTATGGCTACACCTTC
CASSRDRESYGYTF
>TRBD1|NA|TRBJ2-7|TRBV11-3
TGTGCCAGCAGCTTAGACAGGGGGCGCGAGCAGTACTTC
CASSLDRGREQYF
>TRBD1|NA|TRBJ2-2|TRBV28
TGTGCCAGCAGCCAGACAGGGGGCGGGAAGACCGGGGAGCTGTTTTTT
CASSQTGGGKTGELFF
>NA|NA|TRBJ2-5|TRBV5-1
TGCGCCAGCAGCCCCGCGGGGGCCCCCCAAGAGACCCAGTACTTC
CASSPAGAPQETQYF
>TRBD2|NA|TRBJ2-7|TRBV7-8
TGTGCCAGCAGCTTAGTAGGCGGGGGGGAAATATACGAGCAGTACTTC
CASSLVGGGEIYEQYF